Each of the 29 T cell receptor beta chains below was sequenced from the same sample in a study of T cell repertoires in cytomegalovirus infection. TCRdb re-derived calls from the reads in MiXCR, one entry per CDR3 protein. The repertoire includes a few hundred thousand distinct CDR3 sequences, over 7.5% of them detected once, and approximately 4.7% sits in the top ten. Source material: PBMCs. These receptors came from a human donor in good health (CMV status not recorded). Some clones in this sample may be carry-over from other donors' samples.

This clonotype was detected many times. V usage is TRBV6-2 or TRBV6-3 and J usage is TRBJ2-1, with a weak D call TRBD2 (7 bases). CDR3 length: 14 amino acids. Trimming cost V 5 bases and J 8 bases, with 16 bases left between them. Germline CDR1 reads MNHEY; CDR2 reads SVGEGT. CDR3 protein: CASSPRLGGDEQFF. CDR3 DNA sequence: TGTGCCAGCAGTCCCAGACTAGGGGGGGATGAGCAGTTCTTC.

The rearrangement joins TRBV30 to TRBJ1-6; D gene ambiguous. The germline V and J ends were trimmed by 3 bases and 7 bases, with 7 bases remaining between them. CDR1 is GTSNPN, CDR2 SVGIG, per germline (reference sequence). The CDR3 runs 12 residues. The CDR3 sequence: CAWRGQNSPLHF. The CDR3 DNA reads as TGTGCCTGGAGAGGGCAGAATTCACCCCTCCACTTT.

This clonotype showed up just a few times. V is TRBV20-1 and J is TRBJ2-7; 7 nucleotides align to TRBD2. Germline CDR1 is DFQATT and CDR2 is SNEGSKA (reference sequence). The CDR3 extends over 14 amino acids. V lost 3 bases and J lost 0; bases outside the gene matches: 5. CDR3 sequence reads: CSASPLADSYEQYF. The CDR3, as DNA: TGCAGTGCTAGCCCCCTAGCGGACTCCTACGAGCAGTACTTC.

CDR3 sequence reads: CSARAQGYYEQYF. CDR3 DNA: TGCAGTGCTAGAGCTCAGGGTTACTACGAGCAGTACTTC. The J gene is TRBJ2-7, the V gene TRBV20-1; D might be TRBD1 (5 bases). Trimming cost V 1 base and J 3 bases, with 10 bases left between them. CDR1 is DFQATT, CDR2 SNEGSKA, per germline (reference sequence). The CDR3 totals 13 residues.

Details on this clonotype: An end of the junction differs from the germline gene, which may be a read error. This chain connects TRBV6-6 to TRBJ1-4; D might be TRBD1 (6 bases). CDR1 and CDR2 from the germline V gene are MNHNY and SVGAGI (reference sequence). The CDR3 has 16 amino acids. The CDR3 DNA is TGTGCCAGCAGTTATAACCCCCGGGGGCAACGGGGAAAAACTGTTTTT. Its translation: CASSYNPRGQRGKTVF.

This clonotype occurred a few times. The rearrangement joins TRBV27 to TRBJ2-4, with D perhaps TRBD1 (6 bases). The CDR3 loop spans 15 amino acids. With 3 bases removed from V and 4 bases from J, the gap between germline ends came to 13 bases. Germline V gene data show CDR1 as MNHEY and CDR2 as SMNVEV (reference sequence). CDR3 sequence: CASSFLGGPKNIQYF. DNA for the CDR3: TGTGCCAGCAGTTTCCTAGGGGGTCCGAAAAACATTCAGTACTTC.

This clonotype has ten or more counts. This chain connects TRBV7-2 to TRBJ1-5; D gene uncertain. Trimming took off 5 bases at V and 0 bases at J, with 8 bases between the two ends. The CDR3 has 14 residues. The V gene's germline CDR1 is SGHTA and CDR2 FQGNSA. The CDR3 is CASSNLDSNQPQHF. The CDR3 DNA reads as TGTGCCAGCAGCAACCTCGATAGCAATCAGCCCCAGCATTTT.

With respect to this clonotype: Sequence at one end of the junction differs from germline and may be a read error. This sequence joins TRBV12-3 or TRBV12-4 and TRBJ1-5, with 7 bases identical to TRBD1. The CDR3 has 16 residues. The CDR3 coding sequence is TGTGCCAGCAGCTTAGACAGGGAAGGAAACAATCAGCCCCAGCATTTT. This sequence encodes CASSLDREGNNQPQHF.

The table lists this clonotype with many counts. The chain employs TRBV6-4 and TRBJ2-1; tentative D call: TRBD2 (5 bases). Deletions cut 3 bases from V and 3 bases from J, with 9 bases between. Germline-derived CDR1 and CDR2 are MRHNA and SNTAGT. The CDR3 is made up of 14 amino acids. CDR3 loop: CASSDRGGYNEQFF. CDR3 sequence (DNA): TGTGCCAGCAGTGATCGCGGAGGCTACAATGAGCAGTTCTTC.

This clonotype was seen only a few times. This chain joins TRBV10-3 and TRBJ2-3; 9 bases are a match to TRBD1. The CDR3 covers 15 residues. With 9 bases clipped from V and 4 bases from J, the junction kept 11 bases outside the gene matches. Per germline, CDR1 ENHRY and CDR2 SYGVKD. The DNA for the CDR3 is TGTGCCATTGGGACAGGGAAAGCCCCCCCAGATACGCAGTATTTT. Translating gives CAIGTGKAPPDTQYF.

V and J are TRBV12-3 or TRBV12-4 and TRBJ1-5, with D possibly matching TRBD1 (6 bases). This CDR3 spans 14 amino acids. V was cut by 6 bases and J by 7 bases, with 16 bases left in between. CDR3 sequence: CASRYGTRTQPQHF. For the CDR3, the DNA is TGTGCCAGCAGATACGGGACAAGGACCCAGCCCCAGCATTTT.

This chain connects TRBV7-2 to TRBJ1-1, with 7 bases fitting TRBD1. This CDR3 comprises 17 residues. Germline V gene data show CDR1 as SGHTA and CDR2 as FQGNSA. Trimming cost V 7 bases and J 5 bases; bases outside gene matches: 19. CDR3 sequence: CASTTRGATGEGTEAFF. The CDR3 nucleotides are TGTGCCAGCACCACCAGAGGAGCCACAGGGGAGGGGACTGAAGCTTTCTTT.

The genes are TRBV2 and TRBJ1-1, with 7 bases fitting TRBD1. With 4 bases clipped from V and 3 bases from J, the junction kept 5 bases outside the gene matches. The CDR3 is 14 amino acids. The V gene's germline CDR1 is SNHLY and CDR2 FYNNEI. The CDR3 region has the DNA TGTGCCAGCAGTGGACAGGGAAGGGACACTGAAGCTTTCTTT. The encoded protein is CASSGQGRDTEAFF.

The CDR3 DNA reads as TGCAGTGCTAGAGATTTAATGGCAGAAAAAGCTTTCTTT. Translation: CSARDLMAEKAFF. The chain recombines TRBV20-1 with TRBJ1-1; unclear D gene. CDR3 length: 13 residues. CDR1 DFQATT and CDR2 SNEGSKA come from the germline V gene (reference sequence). V lost 0 bases, J lost 9 bases, and 14 bases lay in between.

Many counts were recorded for this clonotype. The chain combines TRBV7-2 with TRBJ2-3, with D possibly being TRBD2 (5 bases). In germline, CDR1 is SGHTA, CDR2 FQGNSA. The CDR3 consists of 13 residues. V was cut by 6 bases and J by 6 bases, with 13 bases left in between. The CDR3 protein is CASRPNLADTQYF. The DNA of the CDR3 is TGTGCCAGCAGACCGAACTTAGCGGATACGCAGTATTTT.

This clonotype was observed a few times. The chain has TRBV5-1 and TRBJ2-3, with 7 bases lining up with TRBD2. The CDR3 is made up of 14 amino acids. Unmatched junction bases numbered 6, after V lost 4 bases and J lost 4 bases. Germline V lookup: CDR1 SGHRS, CDR2 YFSETQ. The CDR3 nucleotides read TGCGCCAGCAGCGTGGAGCGGGGCGCAGATACGCAGTATTTT. Translated, it gives CASSVERGADTQYF.

In regard to this clonotype: This clone may be a read error of a much larger clone one base away. V and J are TRBV7-2 and TRBJ2-5; D is uncertain. CDR1 and CDR2 (germline): SGHTA, FQGNSA. V lost 0 bases, J lost 7 bases, and 15 bases lay in between. This CDR3 is built from 15 residues. The CDR3: CASSLAFPRAATQYF. CDR3 nucleotides: TGTGCCAGCAGCTTAGCTTTCCCTAGGGCAGCGACCCAGTACTTC.

Remarks on this clonotype: Relative to the germline gene, one junction end is altered; a read error may explain this. The chain carries TRBV5-4 and TRBJ1-5; no reliable D call. This CDR3 is built from 14 residues. Per germline, CDR1 SGHNT and CDR2 YYREEE (reference sequence). CDR3 loop: CTSSLFGSHQPQHF. The CDR3 DNA is TGTACCAGCAGCTTGTTCGGCAGTCATCAGCCCCAGCATTTT.

Only a few counts were recorded for this clonotype. The chain employs TRBV15 and TRBJ2-6; possibly TRBD1 for D (5 bases). The CDR3 runs 19 residues. V lost 1 base to trimming and J lost 0 bases, with 16 bases between them. The germline gives CDR1 LNHNV, CDR2 YYDKDF (reference sequence). CDR3 region: CATSRGAGLVSSGANVLTF. In DNA form, the CDR3 reads TGTGCCACCAGCAGAGGCGCAGGGTTGGTATCCTCTGGGGCCAACGTCCTGACTTTC.

This clonotype was picked up many times. This sequence joins TRBV7-2 and TRBJ1-2, with D hard to call. The germline V gene has CDR1 SGHTA and CDR2 FQGNSA. This CDR3 is built from 12 residues. V lost 8 bases and J lost 0, with 7 bases in between. CDR3 coding DNA: TGTGCCAGCGTCGGGGCTAACTATGGCTACACCTTC. Translated, it gives CASVGANYGYTF.

V gene TRBV29-1 combines with J gene TRBJ1-4; a possible D gene is TRBD1 (5 bases). Germline CDR1 SQVTM, CDR2 ANQGSEA. The CDR3 runs 13 residues. The V end lost 7 bases, the J end lost 8 bases, and 17 bases lay between the germline ends. The CDR3 reads CSARGGGPEKLFF. CDR3 sequence (DNA): TGCAGCGCCCGTGGGGGGGGTCCGGAAAAACTGTTTTTT. The full variable domain, with the rest looked up from reference TRBV29-1 and TRBJ1-4, is SAVISQKPSRDICQRGTSLTIQCQVDSQVTMMFWYRQQPGQSLTLIATANQGSEATYESGFVIDKFPISRPNLTFSTLTVSNMSPEDSSIYLCSARGGGPEKLFFGSGTQLSVL.

The V call is TRBV12-3 or TRBV12-4, the J call TRBJ2-7, with 7 positions matching TRBD1. After removal of 1 base from V and 3 bases from J, the junction contained 6 bases not matched to a gene. This CDR3 has 15 residues. CDR3 loop: CASSLGGTVNYEQYF. The CDR3 DNA follows: TGTGCCAGCAGTTTAGGTGGGACAGTAAACTACGAGCAGTACTTC.

This clonotype was observed at least ten times. This chain connects TRBV7-2 to TRBJ2-4, with D perhaps matching TRBD2 (6 bases). The CDR3 contains 18 residues. From germline, CDR1 is SGHTA and CDR2 FQGNSA. The ends were cut back, 3 bases at V and 0 bases at J, with 18 bases in the middle. DNA for the CDR3: TGTGCCAGCAGCTTGCCGGTAGGCGGGATGCTAGCCAAAAACATTCAGTACTTC. Its translation: CASSLPVGGMLAKNIQYF. The full variable domain, in which reference TRBV7-2 and TRBJ2-4 provide the parts outside the CDR3, is GAGVSQSPSNKVTEKGKDVELRCDPISGHTALYWYRQSLGQGLEFLIYFQGNSAPDKSGLPSDRFSAERTGGSVSTLTIQRTQQEDSAVYLCASSLPVGGMLAKNIQYFGAGTRLSVL.

The chain recombines TRBV7-6 with TRBJ1-3, with D perhaps TRBD1 (6 bases). V lost 5 bases, J lost 4 bases, and 9 bases lay in between. Per the germline V gene, CDR1 is SGHVS and CDR2 is FNYEAQ. This CDR3 comprises 13 residues. The CDR3 region is CASSRTVGNTIYF. CDR3 sequence (DNA): TGTGCCAGCAGCCGGACAGTAGGAAACACCATATATTTT. Full variable domain (outside the CDR3, taken from reference TRBV7-6 and TRBJ1-3): GAGVSQSPRYKVTKRGQDVALRCDPISGHVSLYWYRQALGQGPEFLTYFNYEAQQDKSGLPNDRFSAERPEGSISTLTIQRTEQRDSAMYRCASSRTVGNTIYFGEGSWLTVV.

This clonotype was counted at least ten times. The rearrangement uses TRBV7-2 and TRBJ1-3; D is possibly TRBD1 (6 bases). Germline V gene lookup returns CDR1 SGHTA and CDR2 FQGNSA. The CDR3 consists of 15 residues. V lost 4 bases to trimming and J lost 1 base, with 11 bases between them. The chain's CDR3 is CASSSRTVSGNTIYF. The CDR3 region has the DNA TGTGCCAGCAGCTCCAGGACAGTATCTGGAAACACCATATATTTT.

This clonotype was recorded many times. This rearrangement joins TRBV6-6 to TRBJ2-7; D tentatively reads TRBD1 or TRBD2 (5 bases each). Germline-derived CDR1 and CDR2 are MNHNY and SVGAGI (reference sequence). This CDR3 comprises 14 residues. The germline V and J ends were trimmed by 2 bases and 6 bases, with 14 bases remaining between them. CDR3 nucleotides: TGTGCCAGCAGTTACATCCGGGGCTTGGGCGAGCAGTACTTC. It yields the protein CASSYIRGLGEQYF.

This clonotype occurred a few times. This chain uses TRBV7-4 with TRBJ2-1; 7 bases agree with TRBD1. The CDR3 is 14 amino acids. V lost 6 bases to trimming and J lost 7 bases; unmatched junction nucleotides: 9. Per the germline V gene, CDR1 is SGHVT and CDR2 is SQSDAQ. The CDR3 sequence: CASRLQGIVNEQFF. The CDR3, as DNA: TGTGCCAGCAGATTACAGGGGATAGTTAATGAGCAGTTCTTC.

In this sample, this clonotype turned up many times. J is TRBJ2-7 and V is TRBV12-3 or TRBV12-4; 9 nucleotides align to TRBD2. The CDR3 totals 16 residues. Trimming at V came to 3 bases and at J to 3 bases, leaving 9 bases not matched to a gene. The CDR3 coding sequence is TGTGCCAGCAGTTTTAGGGCTAGCGGGGCCCACTACGAGCAGTACTTC. Translation: CASSFRASGAHYEQYF.

This clonotype occurred a few times. The gene calls are TRBV11-2 and TRBJ2-7; TRBD2 matches at 13 bases. The CDR3 sequence is 17 residues long. Unmatched junction bases numbered 8, after V lost 3 bases and J lost 3 bases. CDR1 SGHAT and CDR2 FQNNGV come from the germline V gene. CDR3 nucleotide sequence: TGTGCCAGCAGCTTGACAAGGACTAGCGGGAGTCTCTACGAGCAGTACTTC. Translated, it gives CASSLTRTSGSLYEQYF.